One sample yielded the 5 T cell receptor beta chains listed below, sequenced in a study of cytomegalovirus exposure and HLA in healthy donors. PCR primers comprised 60 Vbeta and 13 Jbeta primers. Method: immunoSEQ multiplex PCR; TCRdb's copy keeps in-frame clones and lacks some. The data show about 160,000 clones, roughly 80% seen once. Sequencing used PBMCs. The receptor source for this set is a woman between 35 and 50 years old in good health and CMV-seronegative.

The chain links TRBV7-2 to TRBJ2-1, with 8 bases that match TRBD2. Per germline, CDR1 SGHTA and CDR2 FQGNSA. Losses at the gene ends were 5 bases for V and 0 bases for J; bases not matched to a gene: 3. This CDR3 is 15 amino acids long. CDR3 sequence reads: CASSPGGGSYNEQFF. The CDR3 coding sequence is TGTGCCAGCAGCCCCGGGGGGGGCTCCTACAATGAGCAGTTCTTC.

The gene calls are TRBV7-8 and TRBJ2-5; 8 nucleotides match TRBD2. The J call may be wrong; the DNA end is better matched by TRBJ2-7. Germline assignment: CDR1 SGHVS and CDR2 FQNEAQ. The CDR3 runs to 15 residues. The CDR3 sequence: CASSSLAGLGDEQYF. The CDR3 DNA follows: TGTGCCAGCAGCTCCCTAGCGGGCCTAGGGGACGAGCAGTACTTC.

The chain links TRBV4-1 to TRBJ1-2; D might be TRBD1 (5 bases). From germline, CDR1 is MGHRA and CDR2 YSYEKL. The CDR3 totals 20 residues. Trimming stripped 0 bases from V and 4 bases from J, with 27 bases between. CDR3 nucleotide sequence: TGCGCCAGCAGCCAAGATAGGGCAACCCCAGGGTTAAGCTCGGGCTATGGCTACACCTTC. Encoded protein: CASSQDRATPGLSSGYGYTF.

This chain joins TRBV28 and TRBJ2-5; the D gene is possibly TRBD2 (6 bases). V was trimmed by 8 bases and J by 0 bases, leaving 13 bases between them. Germline CDR1 and CDR2: MDHEN and SYDVKM. The length of the CDR3 is 14 residues. The CDR3: CASGRGNHQETQYF. CDR3 sequence (DNA): TGTGCCAGCGGGCGGGGCAACCACCAAGAGACCCAGTACTTC.

The chain recombines TRBV19 with TRBJ2-1, with 14 bases matching TRBD2. The CDR3 spans 17 residues. V dropped 4 bases and J dropped 7; count of bases not matched to a gene: 9. Germline CDR1 LNHDA, CDR2 SQIVND (reference sequence). CDR3 region: CASSTRLAGGRSNEQFF. The CDR3, as DNA: TGTGCCAGTAGTACCCGACTAGCGGGGGGGCGAAGTAATGAGCAGTTCTTC.